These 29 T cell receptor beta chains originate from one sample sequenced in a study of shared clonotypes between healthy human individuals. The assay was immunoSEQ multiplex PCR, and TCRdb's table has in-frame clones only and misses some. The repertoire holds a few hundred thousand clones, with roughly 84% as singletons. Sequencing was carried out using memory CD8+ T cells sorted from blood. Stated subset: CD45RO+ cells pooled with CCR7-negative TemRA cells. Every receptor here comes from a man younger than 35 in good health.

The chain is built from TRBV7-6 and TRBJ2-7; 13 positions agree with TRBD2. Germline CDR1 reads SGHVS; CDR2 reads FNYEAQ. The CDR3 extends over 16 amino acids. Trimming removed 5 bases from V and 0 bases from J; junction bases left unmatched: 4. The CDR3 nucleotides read TGTGCCAGCAGCCTAGGGACTAGCGGGGCCTCCTACGAGCAGTACTTC. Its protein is CASSLGTSGASYEQYF.

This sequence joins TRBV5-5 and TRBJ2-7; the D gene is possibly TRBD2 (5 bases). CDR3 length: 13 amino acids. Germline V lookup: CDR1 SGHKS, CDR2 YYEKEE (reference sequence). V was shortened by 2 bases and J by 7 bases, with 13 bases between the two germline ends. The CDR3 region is CASSFPGSGEQYF. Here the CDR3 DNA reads TGTGCCAGCAGCTTCCCGGGGTCGGGTGAGCAGTACTTC.

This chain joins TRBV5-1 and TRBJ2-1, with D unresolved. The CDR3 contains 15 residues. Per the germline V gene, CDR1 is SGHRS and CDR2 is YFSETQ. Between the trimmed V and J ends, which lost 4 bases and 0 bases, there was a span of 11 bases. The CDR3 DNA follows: TGCGCCAGCAGCATCGGCCTAAGCTCCTACAATGAGCAGTTCTTC. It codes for CASSIGLSSYNEQFF.

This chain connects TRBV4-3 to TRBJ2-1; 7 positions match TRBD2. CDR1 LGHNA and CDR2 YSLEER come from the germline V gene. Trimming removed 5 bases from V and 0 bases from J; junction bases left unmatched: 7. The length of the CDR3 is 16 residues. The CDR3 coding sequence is TGCGCCAGCAGCGGAATTAGGGAGGGCTCCTACAATGAGCAGTTCTTC. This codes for CASSGIREGSYNEQFF.

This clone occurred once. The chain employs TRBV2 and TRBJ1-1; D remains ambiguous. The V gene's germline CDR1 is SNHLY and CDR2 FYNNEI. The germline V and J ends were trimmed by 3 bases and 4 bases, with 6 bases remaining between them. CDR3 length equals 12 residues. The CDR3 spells CASSDEGTEAFF. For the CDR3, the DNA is TGTGCCAGCAGTGACGAGGGCACTGAAGCTTTCTTT.

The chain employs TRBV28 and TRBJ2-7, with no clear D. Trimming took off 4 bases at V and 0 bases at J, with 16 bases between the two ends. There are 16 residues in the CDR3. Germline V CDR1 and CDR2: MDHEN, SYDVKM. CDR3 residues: CASSYSKPGNSYEQYF. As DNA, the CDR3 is TGTGCCAGCAGTTATTCGAAGCCTGGGAACTCCTACGAGCAGTACTTC.

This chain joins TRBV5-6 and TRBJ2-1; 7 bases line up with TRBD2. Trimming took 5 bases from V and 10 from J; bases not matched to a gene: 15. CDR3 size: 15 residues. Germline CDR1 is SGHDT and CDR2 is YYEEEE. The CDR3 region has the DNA TGTGCCAGCAGATGGAGCGGGGCCCCACAATGGGAGCAGTTCTTC. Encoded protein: CASRWSGAPQWEQFF. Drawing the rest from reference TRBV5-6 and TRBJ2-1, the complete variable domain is DAGVTQSPTHLIKTRGQQVTLRCSPKSGHDTVSWYQQALGQGPQFIFQYYEEEERQRGNFPDRFSGHQFPNYSSELNVNALLLGDSALYLCASRWSGAPQWEQFFGPGTRLTVL.

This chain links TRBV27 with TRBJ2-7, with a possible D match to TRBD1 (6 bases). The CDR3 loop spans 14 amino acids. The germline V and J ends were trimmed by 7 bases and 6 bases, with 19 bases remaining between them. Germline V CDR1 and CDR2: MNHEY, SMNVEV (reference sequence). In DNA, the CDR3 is TGTGCCAGCAATACTAACAGGGCTAATACCGAGCAGTACTTC. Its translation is CASNTNRANTEQYF.

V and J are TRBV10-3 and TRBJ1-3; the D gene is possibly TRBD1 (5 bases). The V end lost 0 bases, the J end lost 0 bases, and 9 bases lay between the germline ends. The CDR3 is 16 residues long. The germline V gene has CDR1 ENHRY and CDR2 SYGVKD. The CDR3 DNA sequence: TGTGCCATCAGTGAGTCCAGGGCCTGCTCTGGAAACACCATATATTTT. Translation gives CAISESRACSGNTIYF.

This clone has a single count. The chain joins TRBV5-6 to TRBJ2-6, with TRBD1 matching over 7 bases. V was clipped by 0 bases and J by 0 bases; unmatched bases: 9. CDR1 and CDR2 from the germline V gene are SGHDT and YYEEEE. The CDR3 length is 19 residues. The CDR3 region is CASSLETGVISSGANVLTF. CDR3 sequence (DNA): TGTGCCAGCAGCTTGGAAACAGGGGTTATTAGCTCTGGGGCCAACGTCCTGACTTTC.

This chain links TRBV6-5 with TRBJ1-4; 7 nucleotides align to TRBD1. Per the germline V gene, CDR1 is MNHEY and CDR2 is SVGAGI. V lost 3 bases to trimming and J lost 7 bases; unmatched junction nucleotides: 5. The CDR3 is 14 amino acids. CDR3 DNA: TGTGCCAGCAGTTATGGATCAGGGGGTGAAAAACTGTTTTTT. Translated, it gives CASSYGSGGEKLFF.

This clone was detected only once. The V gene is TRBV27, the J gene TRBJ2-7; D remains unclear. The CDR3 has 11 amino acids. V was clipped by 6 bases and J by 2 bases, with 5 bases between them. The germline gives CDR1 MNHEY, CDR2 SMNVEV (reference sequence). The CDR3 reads CASRSPYEQYF. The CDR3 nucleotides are TGTGCCAGCAGAAGCCCCTACGAGCAGTACTTC.

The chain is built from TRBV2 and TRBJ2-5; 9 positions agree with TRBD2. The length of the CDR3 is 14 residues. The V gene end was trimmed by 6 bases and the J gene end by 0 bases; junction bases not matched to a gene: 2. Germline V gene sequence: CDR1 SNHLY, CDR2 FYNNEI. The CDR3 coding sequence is TGTGCCAGCAGCGGACTAGCGAACCAAGAGACCCAGTACTTC. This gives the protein CASSGLANQETQYF.

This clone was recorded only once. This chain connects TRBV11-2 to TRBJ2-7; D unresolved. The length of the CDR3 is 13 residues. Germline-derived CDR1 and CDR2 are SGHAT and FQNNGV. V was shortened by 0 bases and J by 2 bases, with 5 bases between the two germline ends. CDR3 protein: CASSLEPPYEQYF. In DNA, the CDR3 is TGTGCCAGCAGCTTAGAGCCTCCCTACGAGCAGTACTTC.

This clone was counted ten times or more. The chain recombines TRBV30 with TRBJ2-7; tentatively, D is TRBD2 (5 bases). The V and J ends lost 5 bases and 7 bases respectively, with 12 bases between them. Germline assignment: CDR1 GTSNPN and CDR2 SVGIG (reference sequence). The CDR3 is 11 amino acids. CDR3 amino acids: CAWGETGEQYF. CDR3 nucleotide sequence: TGTGCCTGGGGGGAAACGGGGGAGCAGTACTTC.

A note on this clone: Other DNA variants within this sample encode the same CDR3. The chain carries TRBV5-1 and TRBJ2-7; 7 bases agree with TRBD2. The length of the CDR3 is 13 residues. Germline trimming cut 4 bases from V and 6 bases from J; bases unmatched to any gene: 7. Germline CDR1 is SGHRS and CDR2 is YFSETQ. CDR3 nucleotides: TGCGCCAGCAGCATGGGAGGGGCGCTCGAGCAGTACTTC. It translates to CASSMGGALEQYF.

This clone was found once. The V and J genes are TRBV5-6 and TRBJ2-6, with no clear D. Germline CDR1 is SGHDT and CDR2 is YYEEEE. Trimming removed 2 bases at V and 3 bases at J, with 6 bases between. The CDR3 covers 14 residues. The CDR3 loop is CASSFLVGANVLTF. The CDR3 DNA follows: TGTGCCAGCAGCTTTCTTGTTGGGGCCAACGTCCTGACTTTC.

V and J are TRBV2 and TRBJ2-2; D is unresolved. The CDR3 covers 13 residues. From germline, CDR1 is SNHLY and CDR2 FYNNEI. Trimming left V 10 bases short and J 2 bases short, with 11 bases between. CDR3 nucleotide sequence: TGTGCCACTGGGGTATTAAACACCGGGGAGCTGTTTTTT. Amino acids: CATGVLNTGELFF.

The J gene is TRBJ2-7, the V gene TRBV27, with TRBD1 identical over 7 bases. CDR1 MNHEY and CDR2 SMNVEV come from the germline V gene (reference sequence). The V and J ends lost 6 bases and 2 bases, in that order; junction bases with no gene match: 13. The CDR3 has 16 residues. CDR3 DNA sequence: TGTGCCAGCAGCCCCGACAGGGACGGCGGACCCTACGAGCAGTACTTC. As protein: CASSPDRDGGPYEQYF.

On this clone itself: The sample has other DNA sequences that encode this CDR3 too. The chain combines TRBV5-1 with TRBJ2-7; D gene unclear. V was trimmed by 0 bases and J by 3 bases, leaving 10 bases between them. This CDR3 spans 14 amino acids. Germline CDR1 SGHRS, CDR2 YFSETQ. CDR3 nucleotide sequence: TGCGCCAGCAGCTTGGCAGGCAGCTTCTACGAGCAGTACTTC. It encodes CASSLAGSFYEQYF. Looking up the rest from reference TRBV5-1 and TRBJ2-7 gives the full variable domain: KAGVTQTPRYLIKTRGQQVTLSCSPISGHRSVSWYQQTPGQGLQFLFEYFSETQRNKGNFPGRFSGRQFSNSRSEMNVSTLELGDSALYLCASSLAGSFYEQYFGPGTRLTVT.

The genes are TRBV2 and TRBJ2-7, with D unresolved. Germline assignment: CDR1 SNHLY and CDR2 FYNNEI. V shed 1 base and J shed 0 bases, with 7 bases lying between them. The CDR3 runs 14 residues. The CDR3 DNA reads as TGTGCCAGCAGTGAAGGAGGTATCTCCTACGAGCAGTACTTC. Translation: CASSEGGISYEQYF.

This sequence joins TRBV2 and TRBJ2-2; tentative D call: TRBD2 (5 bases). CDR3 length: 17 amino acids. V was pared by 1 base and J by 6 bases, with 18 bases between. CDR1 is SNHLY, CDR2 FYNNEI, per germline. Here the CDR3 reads CASSEVGVSQAAGELFF. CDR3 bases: TGTGCCAGCAGTGAAGTCGGCGTCTCCCAAGCGGCCGGGGAGCTGTTTTTT.

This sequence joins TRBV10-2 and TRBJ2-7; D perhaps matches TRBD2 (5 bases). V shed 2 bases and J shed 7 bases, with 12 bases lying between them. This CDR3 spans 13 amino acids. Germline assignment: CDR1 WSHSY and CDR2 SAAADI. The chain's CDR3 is CASSERGFGEQYF. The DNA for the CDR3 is TGCGCCAGCAGTGAGAGAGGGTTCGGGGAGCAGTACTTC.

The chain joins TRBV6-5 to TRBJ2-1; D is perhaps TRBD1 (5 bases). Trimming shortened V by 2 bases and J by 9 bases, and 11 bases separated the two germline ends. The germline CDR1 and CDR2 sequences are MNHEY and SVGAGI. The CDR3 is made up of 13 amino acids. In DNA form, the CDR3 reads TGTGCCAGCAGTTACGCGACAGTCGGTGAGCAGTTCTTC. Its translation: CASSYATVGEQFF.

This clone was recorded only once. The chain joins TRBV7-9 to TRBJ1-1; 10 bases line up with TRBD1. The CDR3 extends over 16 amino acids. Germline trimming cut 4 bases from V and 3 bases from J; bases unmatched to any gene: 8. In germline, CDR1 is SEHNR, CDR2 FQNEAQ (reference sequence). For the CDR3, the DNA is TGTGCCAGCAGCTCTTGGGACAGGGGAGAGTACACTGAAGCTTTCTTT. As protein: CASSSWDRGEYTEAFF. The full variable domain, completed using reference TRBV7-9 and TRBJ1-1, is DTGVSQNPRHKITKRGQNVTFRCDPISEHNRLYWYRQTLGQGPEFLTYFQNEAQLEKSRLLSDRFSAERPKGSFSTLEIQRTEQGDSAMYLCASSSWDRGEYTEAFFGQGTRLTVV.

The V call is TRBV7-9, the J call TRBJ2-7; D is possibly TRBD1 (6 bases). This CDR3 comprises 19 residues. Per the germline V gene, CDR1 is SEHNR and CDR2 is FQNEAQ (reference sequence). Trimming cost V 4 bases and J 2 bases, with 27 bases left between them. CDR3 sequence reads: CASSSTVTLDSTRPYEQYF. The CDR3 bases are TGTGCCAGCAGCTCGACGGTTACCTTGGACAGCACGAGGCCCTACGAGCAGTACTTC.

CDR3 protein: CSVRSELRGYTF. The CDR3 nucleotides read TGCAGCGTTCGGTCTGAACTACGGGGCTACACCTTC. This chain joins TRBV29-1 and TRBJ1-2, with D unresolved. Trimming took 5 bases from V and 8 from J, leaving 15 bases between them. Germline loops: CDR1 SQVTM, CDR2 ANQGSEA. The CDR3 extends over 12 amino acids. Combining the CDR3 with reference TRBV29-1 and TRBJ1-2 gives the whole variable domain SAVISQKPSRDICQRGTSLTIQCQVDSQVTMMFWYRQQPGQSLTLIATANQGSEATYESGFVIDKFPISRPNLTFSTLTVSNMSPEDSSIYLCSVRSELRGYTFGSGTRLTVV.

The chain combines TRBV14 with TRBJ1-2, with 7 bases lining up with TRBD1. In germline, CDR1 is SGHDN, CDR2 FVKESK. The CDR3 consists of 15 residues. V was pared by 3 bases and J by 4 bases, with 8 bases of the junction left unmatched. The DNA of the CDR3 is TGTGCCAGCAGCCAGGGACAGAAGAGAGTCTATGGCTACACCTTC. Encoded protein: CASSQGQKRVYGYTF.

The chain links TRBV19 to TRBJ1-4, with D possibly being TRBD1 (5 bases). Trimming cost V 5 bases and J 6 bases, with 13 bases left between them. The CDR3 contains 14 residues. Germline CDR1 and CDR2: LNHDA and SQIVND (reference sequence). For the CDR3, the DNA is TGTGCCAGTAGTCTCTGGGGCGAGGATGAAAAACTGTTTTTT. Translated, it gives CASSLWGEDEKLFF. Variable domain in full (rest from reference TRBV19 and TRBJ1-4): DGGITQSPKYLFRKEGQNVTLSCEQNLNHDAMYWYRQDPGQGLRLIYYSQIVNDFQKGDIAEGYSVSREKKESFPLTVTSAQKNPTAFYLCASSLWGEDEKLFFGSGTQLSVL.